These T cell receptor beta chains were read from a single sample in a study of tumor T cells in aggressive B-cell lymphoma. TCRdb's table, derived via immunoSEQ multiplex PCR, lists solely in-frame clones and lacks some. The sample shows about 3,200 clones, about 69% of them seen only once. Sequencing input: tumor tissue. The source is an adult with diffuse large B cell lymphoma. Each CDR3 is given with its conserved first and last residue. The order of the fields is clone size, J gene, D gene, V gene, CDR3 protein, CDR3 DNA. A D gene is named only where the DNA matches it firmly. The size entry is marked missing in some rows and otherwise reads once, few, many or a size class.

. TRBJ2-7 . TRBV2 CASSASDYEQYF TGTGCCAGCAGTGCATCAGACTACGAGCAGTACTTC
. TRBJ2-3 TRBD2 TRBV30 CAWGTGTSGIADTQYF TGTGCCTGGGGAACCGGGACTAGCGGGATTGCAGATACGCAGTATTTT
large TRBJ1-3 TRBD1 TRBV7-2 CASSPRQGSGNTIYF TGTGCCAGCAGCCCCCGACAGGGCTCTGGAAACACCATATATTTT
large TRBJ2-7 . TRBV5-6 CASSLFAGTFLEQYF TGTGCCAGCAGCTTGTTTGCCGGTACCTTCCTCGAGCAGTACTTC
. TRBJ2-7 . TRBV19 CASSTPLPPYEQYF TGTGCCAGTAGTACTCCACTGCCCCCCTACGAGCAGTACTTC
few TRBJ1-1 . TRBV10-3 CATKVGREAFF TGTGCCACCAAGGTGGGGCGGGAAGCTTTCTTT
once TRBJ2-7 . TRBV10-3 CAISESGVREQYF TGTGCCATCAGTGAGTCCGGGGTCCGCGAGCAGTACTTC
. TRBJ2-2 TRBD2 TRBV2 CATRTSGRATGELFF TGTGCCACGCGGACTAGCGGGAGGGCCACCGGGGAGCTGTTTTTT
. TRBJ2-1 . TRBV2 CASSEERYNEQFF TGTGCCAGCAGTGAAGAAAGATACAATGAACAGTTCTTC
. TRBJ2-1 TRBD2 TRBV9 CASSTTLGGSSYNEQFF TGTGCCAGCAGCACCACCTTGGGGGGGAGCTCCTACAATGAGCAGTTCTTC
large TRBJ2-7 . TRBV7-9 CASLRDTSYEQYF TGTGCCAGCCTCCGGGACACCTCCTACGAGCAGTACTTC
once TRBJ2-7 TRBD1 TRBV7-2 CASSPQPGQAYEQYF TGTGCCAGCAGCCCCCAACCGGGACAGGCCTACGAGCAGTACTTC
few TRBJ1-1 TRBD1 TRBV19 CASSRDRREAFF TGTGCCAGTAGCCGGGACAGGAGGGAAGCTTTCTTT
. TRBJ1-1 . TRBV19 CASSIGNRDTEAFF TGTGCCAGTAGTATAGGGAACAGAGACACTGAAGCTTTCTTT
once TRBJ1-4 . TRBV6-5 CASSYGDSTNEKLFF TGTGCCAGCAGTTACGGGGACTCAACTAATGAAAAACTGTTTTTT
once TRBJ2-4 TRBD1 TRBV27 CASSPRDRATKNIQYF TGTGCCAGCAGTCCTCGGGACAGGGCGACCAAAAACATTCAGTACTTC
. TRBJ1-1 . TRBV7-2 CASSSKAGATEAFF TGTGCCAGCAGCTCCAAGGCAGGGGCTACTGAAGCTTTCTTT
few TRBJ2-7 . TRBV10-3 CAISLTASYEQYF TGTGCCATCAGTTTGACAGCCTCCTACGAGCAGTACTTC
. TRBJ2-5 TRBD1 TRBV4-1 CASSQDWQGAWETQYF TGCGCCAGCAGCCAAGATTGGCAGGGGGCGTGGGAGACCCAGTACTTC
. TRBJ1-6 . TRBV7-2 CASSLGTVSPLHF TGTGCCAGCAGCTTAGGGACAGTTTCACCCCTCCACTTT
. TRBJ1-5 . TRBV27 CASSLTRGSNQPQHF TGTGCCAGCAGTTTAACCAGGGGTAGCAATCAGCCCCAGCATTTT
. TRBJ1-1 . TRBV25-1 CASRGRGYTEAFF TGTGCCAGCAGAGGCCGGGGGTACACTGAAGCTTTCTTT
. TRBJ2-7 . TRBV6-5 CASRIGLGSYEQYF TGTGCCAGCAGGATAGGACTTGGCTCCTACGAGCAGTACTTC
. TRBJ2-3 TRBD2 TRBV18 CASSPRTSGTYTQYF TGTGCCAGCTCACCACGGACTAGCGGGACTTATACGCAGTATTTT
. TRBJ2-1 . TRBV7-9 CASSDLNEQFF TGTGCCAGCAGCGACTTAAATGAGCAGTTCTTC
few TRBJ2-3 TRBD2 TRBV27 CASRIGGEQWAQYF TGTGCCAGCCGTATTGGGGGGGAGCAGTGGGCGCAGTATTTT
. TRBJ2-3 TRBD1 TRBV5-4 CASSSPPTGGGNTQYF TGTGCCAGCAGCTCTCCGCCGACAGGGGGCGGGAATACGCAGTATTTT
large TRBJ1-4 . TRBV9 CASSVDGEAEKLFF TGTGCCAGCAGCGTCGACGGGGAAGCTGAAAAACTGTTTTTT
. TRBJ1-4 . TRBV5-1 CASSLAPGYVEKLFF TGCGCCAGCAGCTTGGCGCCAGGATACGTTGAAAAACTGTTTTTT
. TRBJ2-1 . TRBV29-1 CSADYSGYNEQFF TGCAGCGCGGACTACTCGGGCTACAATGAGCAGTTCTTC
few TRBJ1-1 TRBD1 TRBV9 CASSPRDRMNTEAFF TGTGCCAGCAGCCCTCGGGACAGAATGAACACTGAAGCTTTCTTT
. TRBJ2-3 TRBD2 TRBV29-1 CSVEPRTSGGGTQYF TGCAGCGTTGAACCCCGGACTAGCGGGGGCGGTACGCAGTATTTT
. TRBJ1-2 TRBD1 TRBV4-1 CASSQVGQGFRGYTF TGCGCCAGCAGCCAAGTTGGACAGGGGTTTCGAGGCTACACCTTC
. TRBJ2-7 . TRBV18 CASSPRHYEQYF TGTGCCAGCTCACCGAGACACTACGAGCAGTACTTC
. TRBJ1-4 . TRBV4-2 CASSREGLSSTNEKLFF TGTGCCAGCAGCCGGGAGGGGTTGTCGTCAACTAATGAAAAACTGTTTTTT
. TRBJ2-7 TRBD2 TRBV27 CASSRRLAGYEQYF TGTGCCAGCAGCCGTAGACTAGCGGGGTACGAGCAGTACTTC
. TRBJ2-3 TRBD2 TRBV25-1 CASSETRLAGSTQYF TGTGCCAGCAGTGAAACCCGGCTAGCGGGATCTACGCAGTATTTT
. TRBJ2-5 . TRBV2 CASREERLGQYF TGTGCCAGCAGGGAAGAGCGGCTAGGGCAGTACTTC
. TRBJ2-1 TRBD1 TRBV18 CASSPNRGEQFF TGTGCCAGCTCGCCAAACAGGGGAGAGCAGTTCTTC
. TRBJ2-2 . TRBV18 CASSPRTANTGELFF TGTGCCAGCTCACCAAGGACAGCCAACACCGGGGAGCTGTTTTTT
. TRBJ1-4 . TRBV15 CATSRGTLTNEKLFF TGTGCCACCAGCAGAGGGACTCTAACTAATGAAAAACTGTTTTTT
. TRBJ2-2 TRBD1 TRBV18 CASSQGQGAMAGELFF TGTGCCAGCTCACAGGGACAGGGGGCCATGGCCGGGGAGCTGTTTTTT
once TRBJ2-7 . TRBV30 CACDNRIYEQYF TGTGCCTGCGACAATAGAATATACGAGCAGTACTTC
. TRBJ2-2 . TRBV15 CATSREAGTGELFF TGTGCCACCAGCAGAGAGGCAGGGACCGGGGAGCTGTTTTTT
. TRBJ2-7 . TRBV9 CASSVDAGDEQYF TGTGCCAGCAGCGTAGACGCAGGGGACGAGCAGTACTTC
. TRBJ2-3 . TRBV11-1 CASSKLGSLATDTQYF TGTGCCAGCAGCAAATTAGGGTCGCTAGCCACAGATACGCAATATTTT
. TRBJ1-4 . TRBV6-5 CASATLGGDEKLFF TGTGCCAGCGCTACCCTAGGGGGGGATGAAAAACTGTTTTTT
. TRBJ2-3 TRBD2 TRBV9 CASSKAAGARTDTQYF TGTGCCAGCAGCAAAGCGGCGGGAGCTAGGACAGATACGCAGTATTTT
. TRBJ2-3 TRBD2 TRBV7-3 CASSLVGGGPDTQYF TGTGCCAGCAGCTTAGTTGGGGGGGGTCCAGATACGCAGTATTTT
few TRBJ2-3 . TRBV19 CASSIEGLTDTQYF TGTGCCAGTAGTATTGAGGGACTCACAGATACGCAGTATTTT
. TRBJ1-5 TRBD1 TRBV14 CASSQFDRGPQHF TGTGCCAGCAGCCAGTTTGACAGGGGACCCCAGCATTTT
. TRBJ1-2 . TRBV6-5 CASSPQTGTNYGYTF TGTGCCAGCAGTCCTCAGACAGGCACTAACTATGGCTACACCTTC
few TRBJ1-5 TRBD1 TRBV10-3 CAISEGQGAGQPQHF TGTGCCATCAGTGAGGGACAGGGGGCTGGTCAGCCTCAGCATTTT